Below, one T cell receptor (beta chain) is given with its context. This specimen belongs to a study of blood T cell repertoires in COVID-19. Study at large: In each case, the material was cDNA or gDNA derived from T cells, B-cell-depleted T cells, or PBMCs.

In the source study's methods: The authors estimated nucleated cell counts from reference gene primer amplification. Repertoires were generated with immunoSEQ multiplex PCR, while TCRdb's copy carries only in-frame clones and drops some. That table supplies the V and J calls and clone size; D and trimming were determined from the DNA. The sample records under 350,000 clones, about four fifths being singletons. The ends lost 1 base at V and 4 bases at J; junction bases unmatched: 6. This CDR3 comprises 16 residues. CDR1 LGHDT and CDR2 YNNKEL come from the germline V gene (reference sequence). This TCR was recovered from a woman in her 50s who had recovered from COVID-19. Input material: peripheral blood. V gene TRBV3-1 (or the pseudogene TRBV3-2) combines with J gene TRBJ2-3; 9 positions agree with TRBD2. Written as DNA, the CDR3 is TGTGCCAGCAGCCAAGGCGCGGGAGGGTCGGCAGATACGCAGTATTTT. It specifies CASSQGAGGSADTQYF.